This T cell receptor (beta chain) is from a study of T cells in localized non-small cell lung cancer. CDR3 length equals 15 residues. V lost 4 bases, J lost 7 bases, and 9 bases stayed unmatched. Per germline, CDR1 SGHTA and CDR2 FQGTGA. The assay was immunoSEQ multiplex PCR, and TCRdb's table has in-frame clones only and misses some. This sample yields under 70,000 clones, of which 70% to 90% are seen a single time; 5.2% belongs to the top ten. The gene calls are TRBV7-3 and TRBJ2-1; 8 bases match TRBD1. This TCR was sampled from a woman aged 40-69 years with stage I lung adenocarcinoma. The sequences come from peripheral blood, collected before any cancer treatment. The CDR3 spells CASSYGTGGINEQFF. For the CDR3, the DNA is TGTGCCAGCAGCTACGGGACAGGCGGTATTAATGAGCAGTTCTTC.